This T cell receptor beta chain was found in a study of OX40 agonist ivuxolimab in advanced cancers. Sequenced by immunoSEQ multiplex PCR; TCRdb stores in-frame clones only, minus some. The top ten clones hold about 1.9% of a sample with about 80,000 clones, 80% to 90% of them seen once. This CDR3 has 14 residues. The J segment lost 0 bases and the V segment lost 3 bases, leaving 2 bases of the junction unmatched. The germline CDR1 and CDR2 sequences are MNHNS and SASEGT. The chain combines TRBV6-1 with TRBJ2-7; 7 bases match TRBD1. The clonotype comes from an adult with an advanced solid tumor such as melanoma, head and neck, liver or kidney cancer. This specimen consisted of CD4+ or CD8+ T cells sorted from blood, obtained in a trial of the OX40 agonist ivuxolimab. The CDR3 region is CASSDRDSSYEQYF. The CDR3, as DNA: TGTGCCAGCAGTGACAGGGACAGCTCCTACGAGCAGTACTTC.